This is a list of T cell receptor beta chains from one sample in a study of early T cells in non-severe SARS-CoV-2 infection. TCRdb re-analysed the 5' RACE reads in MiXCR, keeping a single row per CDR3 protein. The sample has tens of thousands of distinct CDR3 sequences; about 16% are singletons. The sequencing sample was made of whole blood. All receptors derive from an adult who was a healthcare worker with PCR-confirmed SARS-CoV-2 infection or an uninfected control (not recorded which). The CDR3 runs from the conserved cysteine through the conserved F or W. The D gene is left open where the match is weak. Clone size appears in some rows only: once, few, many, or a class for an expanded clone.

TRBV5-1	NA	NA	TRBJ2-1	CASSFGSLGNEQFF	TGCGCCAGCAGCTTCGGCTCCCTGGGCAATGAGCAGTTCTTC
TRBV11-2	NA	few	TRBJ1-1	CASSFPPGRTEAFF	TGTGCCAGCAGCTTCCCCCCGGGTCGAACTGAAGCTTTCTTT
TRBV7-9	NA	NA	TRBJ2-7	CASSFSGRIYEQYF	TGTGCCAGCAGCTTTTCTGGACGGATCTACGAGCAGTACTTC
TRBV28	TRBD2	many	TRBJ2-1	CASESGINEQFF	TGTGCCAGCGAGAGCGGGATCAATGAGCAGTTCTTC
TRBV12-3/TRBV12-4	TRBD1	NA	TRBJ2-7	CASSSGTGKQYF	TGTGCCAGCAGCTCCGGGACAGGGAAGCAGTACTTC
TRBV3-1	TRBD2	NA	TRBJ2-1	CASSQVLAGDNEQFF	TGTGCCAGCAGCCAAGTACTAGCGGGGGACAATGAGCAGTTCTTC
TRBV28	NA	NA	TRBJ2-5	CASSYPGSPETQYF	TGTGCCAGCAGCTATCCGGGGAGTCCAGAGACCCAGTACTTC
TRBV15	NA	NA	TRBJ1-2	CATSRGDRPGYGYTF	TGTGCCACCAGCAGAGGTGACCGCCCCGGCTATGGCTACACCTTC
TRBV30	NA	NA	TRBJ2-7	CAWSGGLSYEQYF	TGTGCCTGGAGTGGCGGGCTCTCCTACGAGCAGTACTTC
TRBV10-2	NA	NA	TRBJ2-1	CARTRGHNEQFF	TGCGCCAGGACCCGGGGCCACAATGAGCAGTTCTTC
TRBV5-4	TRBD1	NA	TRBJ2-3	CASSLGVRQGTDTQYF	TGTGCCAGCAGCTTGGGTGTGCGACAGGGGACCGATACGCAGTATTTT
TRBV29-1	NA	NA	TRBJ1-3	CGVVRGNTIYF	TGCGGCGTTGTTCGGGGGAACACCATATATTTT
TRBV10-3	TRBD1	NA	TRBJ1-2	CAISGGQSPNYGYTF	TGTGCCATCAGTGGGGGACAGAGTCCTAACTATGGCTACACCTTC
TRBV6-1	TRBD2	many	TRBJ2-1	CASGGLAGVNEQFF	TGTGCCAGCGGGGGACTAGCGGGAGTCAATGAGCAGTTCTTC
TRBV28	NA	few	TRBJ1-3	CASRIPGNTIYF	TGTGCCAGCAGAATTCCCGGAAACACCATATATTTT
TRBV29-1	NA	many	TRBJ2-1	CSVEGPLYNEQFF	TGCAGCGTTGAAGGCCCGCTCTACAATGAGCAGTTCTTC
TRBV6-6	NA	many	TRBJ2-2	CASTGQNFTGELFF	TGTGCCAGCACTGGGCAGAACTTCACCGGGGAGCTGTTTTTT
TRBV29-1	NA	NA	TRBJ1-1	CSVRMNTEAFF	TGCAGCGTCCGCATGAACACTGAAGCTTTCTTT
TRBV20-1	NA	NA	TRBJ2-3	CSALTGRGHTDTQYF	TGCAGTGCTCTGACCGGGAGGGGGCACACAGATACGCAGTATTTT
TRBV28	TRBD1	few	TRBJ2-7	CASSLWADPNKDRVNEQYF	TGTGCCAGCAGTTTATGGGCGGACCCAAATAAAGACAGGGTCAACGAGCAGTACTTC
TRBV20-1	NA	NA	TRBJ1-2	CSAEWVGGYGYTF	TGCAGTGCTGAATGGGTCGGGGGATATGGCTACACCTTC
TRBV7-3	NA	many	TRBJ2-1	CASSPAGNEQFF	TGTGCCAGCAGCCCCGCAGGGAATGAGCAGTTCTTC
TRBV6-1	NA	few	TRBJ2-5	CASSQYQETQYF	TGTGCCAGCAGTCAGTACCAAGAGACCCAGTACTTC
TRBV10-2	NA	NA	TRBJ2-6	CASSVRLTGANVLTF	TGCGCCAGCAGTGTTAGGTTAACTGGGGCCAACGTCCTGACTTTC
TRBV2	TRBD2	NA	TRBJ2-1	CATSGTSGTNEQFF	TGTGCCACCTCCGGGACTAGCGGGACTAATGAGCAGTTCTTC
TRBV2	NA	many	TRBJ2-2	CASGERNSGELFF	TGTGCCAGCGGGGAGCGGAATTCCGGGGAGCTGTTTTTT
TRBV30	NA	many	TRBJ2-5	CAWSGATRRETQYF	TGTGCCTGGAGTGGAGCTACCAGGCGAGAGACCCAGTACTTC
TRBV19	TRBD2	few	TRBJ2-3	CASSTGGSGDTQYF	TGTGCCAGTAGTACTGGCGGGAGCGGGGATACGCAGTATTTT
TRBV28	NA	NA	TRBJ2-3	CASREVTHPTDTQYF	TGTGCCAGCAGGGAAGTAACCCACCCCACAGATACGCAGTATTTT
TRBV2	NA	many	TRBJ2-2	CASISPHTGELFF	TGTGCCAGCATAAGTCCACACACCGGGGAGCTGTTTTTT
TRBV28	TRBD2	NA	TRBJ2-7	CASSLAGSYEQYF	TGTGCCAGCAGCCTAGCGGGAAGCTACGAGCAGTACTTC
TRBV7-9	NA	NA	TRBJ1-1	CASSSTWDTEAFF	TGTGCCAGCAGCTCCACGTGGGACACTGAAGCTTTCTTT
TRBV7-3	NA	many	TRBJ2-2	CASRRTANTGELFF	TGTGCCAGCAGACGGACGGCGAACACCGGGGAGCTGTTTTTT
TRBV20-1	NA	NA	TRBJ2-3	CSATGLSTDTQYF	TGCAGTGCGACGGGACTCAGCACAGATACGCAGTATTTT
TRBV12-3/TRBV12-4	NA	few	TRBJ2-5	CASSSRVGGFAKETQYF	TGTGCCAGCAGTTCGAGGGTAGGAGGGTTTGCGAAGGAGACCCAGTACTTC
TRBV24-1	TRBD2	many	TRBJ2-1	CATGLAGTSSYNEQFF	TGTGCCACGGGACTAGCGGGAACGAGCTCCTACAATGAGCAGTTCTTC
TRBV4-3	NA	many	TRBJ2-1	CASSQSPSNNEQFF	TGCGCCAGCAGCCAATCCCCCAGCAACAATGAGCAGTTCTTC
TRBV2	NA	few	TRBJ2-7	CASQTVYEQYF	TGTGCCAGCCAGACCGTTTACGAGCAGTACTTC
TRBV27	TRBD2	few	TRBJ2-2	CATYAGTSGRGWTGELFF	TGTGCCACATACGCCGGGACTAGCGGGAGAGGGTGGACCGGGGAGCTGTTTTTT
TRBV28	NA	few	TRBJ2-3	CASNLASDTQYF	TGTGCCAGCAATCTAGCATCAGATACGCAGTATTTT
TRBV5-5	NA	few	TRBJ2-2	CASSGTYTGELFF	TGTGCCAGCAGCGGGACATACACCGGGGAGCTGTTTTTT
TRBV6-1	NA	few	TRBJ1-2	CASTDGDGYTF	TGTGCCAGCACTGACGGTGATGGCTACACCTTC
TRBV4-2	TRBD2	few	TRBJ2-7	CASSPSLAGGSYEQYF	TGTGCCAGCAGCCCTAGCCTAGCGGGAGGGTCCTACGAGCAGTACTTC
TRBV6-6	NA	NA	TRBJ1-5	CASSRTRGGAGQPQHF	TGTGCCAGCAGCCGCACCCGGGGGGGCGCGGGACAGCCCCAGCATTTT